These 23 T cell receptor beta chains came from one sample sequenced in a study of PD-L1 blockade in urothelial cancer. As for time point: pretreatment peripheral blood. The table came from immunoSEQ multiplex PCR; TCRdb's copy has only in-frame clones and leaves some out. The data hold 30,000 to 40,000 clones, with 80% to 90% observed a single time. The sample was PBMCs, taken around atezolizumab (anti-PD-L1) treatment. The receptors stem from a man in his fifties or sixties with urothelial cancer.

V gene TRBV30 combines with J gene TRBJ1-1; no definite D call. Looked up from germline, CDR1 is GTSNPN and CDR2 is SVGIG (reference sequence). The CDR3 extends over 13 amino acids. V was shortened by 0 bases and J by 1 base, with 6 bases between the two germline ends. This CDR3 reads CAWSVHSNTEAFF. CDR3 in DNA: TGTGCCTGGAGTGTACATTCGAACACTGAAGCTTTCTTT.

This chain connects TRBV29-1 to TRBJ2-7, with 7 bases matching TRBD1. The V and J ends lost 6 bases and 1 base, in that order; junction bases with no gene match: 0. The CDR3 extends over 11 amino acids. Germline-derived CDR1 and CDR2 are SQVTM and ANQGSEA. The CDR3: CSVGQSYEQYF. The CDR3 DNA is TGCAGCGTGGGACAGTCCTACGAGCAGTACTTC.

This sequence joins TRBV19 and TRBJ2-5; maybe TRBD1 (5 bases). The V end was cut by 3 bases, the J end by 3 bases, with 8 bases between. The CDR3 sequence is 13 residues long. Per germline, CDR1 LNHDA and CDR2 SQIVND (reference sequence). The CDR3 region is CASSMSTEETQYF. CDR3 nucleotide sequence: TGTGCCAGTAGTATGTCGACAGAAGAGACCCAGTACTTC. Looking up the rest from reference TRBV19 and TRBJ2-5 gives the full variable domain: DGGITQSPKYLFRKEGQNVTLSCEQNLNHDAMYWYRQDPGQGLRLIYYSQIVNDFQKGDIAEGYSVSREKKESFPLTVTSAQKNPTAFYLCASSMSTEETQYFGPGTRLLVL.

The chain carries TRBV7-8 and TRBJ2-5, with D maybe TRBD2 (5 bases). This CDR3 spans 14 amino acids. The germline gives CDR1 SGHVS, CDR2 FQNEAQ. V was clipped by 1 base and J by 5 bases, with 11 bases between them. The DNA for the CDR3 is TGTGCCAGCAGCTTAGTAATCGGCGGGGAGACCCAGTACTTC. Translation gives CASSLVIGGETQYF.

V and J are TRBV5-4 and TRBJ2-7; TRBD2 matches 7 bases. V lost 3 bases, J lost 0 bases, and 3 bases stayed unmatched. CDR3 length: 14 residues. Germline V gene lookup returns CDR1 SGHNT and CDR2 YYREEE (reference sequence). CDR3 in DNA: TGTGCCAGCAGCTCCGGGACTAACTCCTACGAGCAGTACTTC. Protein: CASSSGTNSYEQYF.

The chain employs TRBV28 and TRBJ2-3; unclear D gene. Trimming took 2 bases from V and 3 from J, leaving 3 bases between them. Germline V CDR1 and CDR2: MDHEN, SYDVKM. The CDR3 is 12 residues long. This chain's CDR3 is CASSLRTDTQYF. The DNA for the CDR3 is TGTGCCAGCAGTTTACGGACAGATACGCAGTATTTT.

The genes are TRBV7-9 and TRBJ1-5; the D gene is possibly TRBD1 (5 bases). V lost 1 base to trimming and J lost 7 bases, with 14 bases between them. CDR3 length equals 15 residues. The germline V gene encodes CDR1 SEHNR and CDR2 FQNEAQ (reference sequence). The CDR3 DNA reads TGTGCCAGCAGCTTAGGGGGCAGGTCGGTGCAGCCCCAGCATTTT. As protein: CASSLGGRSVQPQHF.

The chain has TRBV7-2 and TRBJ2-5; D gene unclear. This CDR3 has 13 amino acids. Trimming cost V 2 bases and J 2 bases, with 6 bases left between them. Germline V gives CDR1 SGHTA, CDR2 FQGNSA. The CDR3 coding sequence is TGTGCCAGCAGCTTACTAGAACAAGAGACCCAGTACTTC. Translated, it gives CASSLLEQETQYF. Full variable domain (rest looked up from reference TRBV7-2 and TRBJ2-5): GAGVSQSPSNKVTEKGKDVELRCDPISGHTALYWYRQSLGQGLEFLIYFQGNSAPDKSGLPSDRFSAERTGGSVSTLTIQRTQQEDSAVYLCASSLLEQETQYFGPGTRLLVL.

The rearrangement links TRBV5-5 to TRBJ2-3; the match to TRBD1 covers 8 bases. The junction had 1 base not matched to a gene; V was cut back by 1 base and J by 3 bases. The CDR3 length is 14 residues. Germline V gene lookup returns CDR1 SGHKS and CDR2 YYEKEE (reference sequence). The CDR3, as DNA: TGTGCCAGCAGCTTGAGGACAGGGACAGATACGCAGTATTTT. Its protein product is CASSLRTGTDTQYF. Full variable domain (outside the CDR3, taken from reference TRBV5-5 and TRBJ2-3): DAGVTQSPTHLIKTRGQQVTLRCSPISGHKSVSWYQQVLGQGPQFIFQYYEKEERGRGNFPDRFSARQFPNYSSELNVNALLLGDSALYLCASSLRTGTDTQYFGPGTRLTVL.

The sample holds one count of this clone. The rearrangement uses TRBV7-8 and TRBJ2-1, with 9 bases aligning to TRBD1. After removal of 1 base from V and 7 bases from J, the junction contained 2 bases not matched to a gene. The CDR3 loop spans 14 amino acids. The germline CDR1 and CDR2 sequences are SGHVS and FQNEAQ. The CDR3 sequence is CASSLGTGENEQFF. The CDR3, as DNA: TGTGCCAGCAGCTTAGGGACAGGGGAGAATGAGCAGTTCTTC.

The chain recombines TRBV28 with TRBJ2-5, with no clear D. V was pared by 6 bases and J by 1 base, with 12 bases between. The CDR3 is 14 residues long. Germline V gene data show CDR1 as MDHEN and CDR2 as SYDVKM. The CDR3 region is CASRMLSAQETQYF. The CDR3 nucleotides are TGTGCCAGCAGGATGTTGAGCGCCCAAGAGACCCAGTACTTC.

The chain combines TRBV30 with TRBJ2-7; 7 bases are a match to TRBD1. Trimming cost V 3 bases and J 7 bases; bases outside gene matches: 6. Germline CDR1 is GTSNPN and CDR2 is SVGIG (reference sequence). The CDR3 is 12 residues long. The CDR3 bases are TGTGCCTGGAGAGGACAGGAAGGGGAGCAGTACTTC. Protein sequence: CAWRGQEGEQYF. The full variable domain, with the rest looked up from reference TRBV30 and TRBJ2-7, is SQTIHQWPATLVQPVGSPLSLECTVEGTSNPNLYWYRQAAGRGLQLLFYSVGIGQISSEVPQNLSASRPQDRQFILSSKKLLLSDSGFYLCAWRGQEGEQYFGPGTRLTVT.

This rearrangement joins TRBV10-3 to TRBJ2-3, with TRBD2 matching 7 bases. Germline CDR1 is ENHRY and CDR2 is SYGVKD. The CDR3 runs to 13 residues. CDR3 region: CANWGGDSDTQYF. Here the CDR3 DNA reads TGTGCTAACTGGGGAGGGGATTCAGATACGCAGTATTTT.

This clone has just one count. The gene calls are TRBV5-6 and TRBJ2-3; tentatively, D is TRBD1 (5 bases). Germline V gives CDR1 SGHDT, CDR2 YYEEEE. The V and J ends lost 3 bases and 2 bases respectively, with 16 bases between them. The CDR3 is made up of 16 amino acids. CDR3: CASSSWTRPNTDTQYF. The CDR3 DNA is TGTGCCAGCAGCTCCTGGACAAGGCCAAACACAGATACGCAGTATTTT.

The DNA of the CDR3 is TGTGCCAGCAGCTTAGCGAGGGCCGGAGCCATTAGCACAGATACGCAGTATTTT. It translates to CASSLARAGAISTDTQYF. The J gene is TRBJ2-3, the V gene TRBV7-9, with D perhaps TRBD2 (5 bases). The CDR3 contains 18 residues. V lost 0 bases and J 0 bases, leaving 16 bases between the germline ends. Looked up from germline, CDR1 is SEHNR and CDR2 is FQNEAQ (reference sequence). Based on the CDR3 plus reference TRBV7-9 and TRBJ2-3, the full variable domain is DTGVSQNPRHKITKRGQNVTFRCDPISEHNRLYWYRQTLGQGPEFLTYFQNEAQLEKSRLLSDRFSAERPKGSFSTLEIQRTEQGDSAMYLCASSLARAGAISTDTQYFGPGTRLTVL.

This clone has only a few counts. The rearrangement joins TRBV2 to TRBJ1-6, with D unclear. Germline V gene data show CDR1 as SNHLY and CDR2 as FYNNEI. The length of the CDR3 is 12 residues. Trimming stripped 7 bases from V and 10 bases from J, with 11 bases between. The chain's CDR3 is CASTGERSPLHF. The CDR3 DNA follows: TGTGCCAGCACTGGGGAGCGGTCACCCCTCCACTTT.

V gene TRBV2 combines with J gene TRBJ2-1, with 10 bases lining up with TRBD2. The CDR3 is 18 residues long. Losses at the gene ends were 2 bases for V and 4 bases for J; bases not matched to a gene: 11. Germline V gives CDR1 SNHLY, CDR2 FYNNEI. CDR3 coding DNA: TGTGCCAGCAGTGAATGGGCTAGCGGGGGCCTAAGGTACAATGAGCAGTTCTTC. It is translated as CASSEWASGGLRYNEQFF.

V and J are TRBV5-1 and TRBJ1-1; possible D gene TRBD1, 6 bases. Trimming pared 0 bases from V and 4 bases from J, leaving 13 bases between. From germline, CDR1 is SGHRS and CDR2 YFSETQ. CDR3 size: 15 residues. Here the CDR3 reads CASSLEGDGGTEAFF. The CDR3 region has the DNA TGCGCCAGCAGCTTGGAGGGGGATGGGGGCACTGAAGCTTTCTTT.

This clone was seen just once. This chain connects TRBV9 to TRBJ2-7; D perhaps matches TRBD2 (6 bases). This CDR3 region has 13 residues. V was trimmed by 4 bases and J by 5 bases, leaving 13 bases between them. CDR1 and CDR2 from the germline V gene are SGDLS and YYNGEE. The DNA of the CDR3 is TGTGCCAGCAGCTCAAACGGGGAGGACGAGCAGTACTTC. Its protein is CASSSNGEDEQYF.

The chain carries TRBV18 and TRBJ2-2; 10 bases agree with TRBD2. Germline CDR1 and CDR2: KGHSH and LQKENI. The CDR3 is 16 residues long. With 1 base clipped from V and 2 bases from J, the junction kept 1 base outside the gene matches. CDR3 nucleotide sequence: TGTGCCAGCTCACCACTAGCGGGGGGCAACACCGGGGAGCTGTTTTTT. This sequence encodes CASSPLAGGNTGELFF.

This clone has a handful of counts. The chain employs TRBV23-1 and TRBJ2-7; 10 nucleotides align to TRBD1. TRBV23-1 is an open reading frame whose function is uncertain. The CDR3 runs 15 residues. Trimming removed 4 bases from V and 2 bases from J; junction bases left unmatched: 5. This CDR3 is CASSPPGQGAYEQYF. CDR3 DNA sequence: TGCGCCAGCAGTCCACCCGGACAGGGGGCCTACGAGCAGTACTTC.

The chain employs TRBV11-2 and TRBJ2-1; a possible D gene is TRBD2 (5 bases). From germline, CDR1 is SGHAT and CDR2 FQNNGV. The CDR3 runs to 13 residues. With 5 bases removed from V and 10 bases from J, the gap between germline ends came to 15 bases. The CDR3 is CASSPDSVGEQFF. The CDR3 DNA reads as TGTGCCAGCAGCCCGGACTCGGTTGGAGAGCAGTTCTTC.

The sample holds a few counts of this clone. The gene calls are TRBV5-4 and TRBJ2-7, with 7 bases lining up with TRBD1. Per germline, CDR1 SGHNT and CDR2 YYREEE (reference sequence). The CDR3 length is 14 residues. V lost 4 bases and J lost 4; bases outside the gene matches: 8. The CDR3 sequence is CASSTKTGLYEQYF. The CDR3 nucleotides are TGTGCCAGCAGCACCAAGACAGGGTTGTACGAGCAGTACTTC.